This T cell receptor (beta chain) was recorded in a study of beta chain features in type 1 diabetes. With regard to this clone: Its antigen is unidentified.

Study observations and caveats: Unsettled here was the matter of whether HLA type influences TCRB rearrangement. Moderate but significant shortening of TCRB CDR3s was recorded in all four CD4+ subsets from Type 1 diabetes patients.

Investigators reverse transcribed all isolated RNA, so they sequenced expressed TCRB transcripts. Profiled with immunoSEQ multiplex PCR; TCRdb holds only in-frame clones, not every one. The sample lists 230,000 or so clones; roughly 17% were seen once. There are 12 residues in the CDR3. Germline values: CDR1 SGHTA, CDR2 FQGTGA. The TCR was taken from a man aged 30 to 39 with type 1 diabetes. The specimen sequenced was naive CD4+ T cells from blood. The chain uses TRBV7-3 and TRBJ2-1, with D hard to call. Here the CDR3 reads CASGSGDNEQFF. CDR3 nucleotides: TGTGCTTCGGGCTCGGGCGACAATGAGCAGTTCTTC.